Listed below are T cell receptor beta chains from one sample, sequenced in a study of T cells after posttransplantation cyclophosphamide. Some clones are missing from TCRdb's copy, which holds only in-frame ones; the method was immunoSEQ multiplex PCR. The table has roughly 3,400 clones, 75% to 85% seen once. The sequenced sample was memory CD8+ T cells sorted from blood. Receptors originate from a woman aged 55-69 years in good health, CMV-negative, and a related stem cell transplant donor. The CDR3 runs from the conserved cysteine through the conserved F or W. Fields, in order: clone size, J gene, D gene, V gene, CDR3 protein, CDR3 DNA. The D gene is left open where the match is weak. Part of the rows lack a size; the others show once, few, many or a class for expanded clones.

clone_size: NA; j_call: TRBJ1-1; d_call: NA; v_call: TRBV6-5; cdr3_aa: CASSYPGGPGFF; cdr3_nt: TGTGCCAGCAGTTACCCCGGGGGGCCCGGTTTCTTT
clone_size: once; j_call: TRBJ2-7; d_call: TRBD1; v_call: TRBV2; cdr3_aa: CASSEQGAIEQYF; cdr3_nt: TGTGCCAGCAGTGAACAGGGGGCTATCGAGCAGTACTTC
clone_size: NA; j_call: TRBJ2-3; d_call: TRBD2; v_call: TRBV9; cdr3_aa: CASSTGLAGVGDTQYF; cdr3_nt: TGTGCCAGCAGCACCGGACTAGCGGGAGTCGGAGATACGCAGTATTTT
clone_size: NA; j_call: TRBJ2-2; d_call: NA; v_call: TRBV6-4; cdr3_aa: CAVRGGNTGELFF; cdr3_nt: TGTGCCGTTAGAGGGGGGAACACCGGGGAGCTGTTTTTT
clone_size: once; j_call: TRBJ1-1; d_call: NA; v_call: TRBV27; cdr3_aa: CASSLTSGDDTEAFF; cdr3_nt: TGTGCCAGCAGTCTAACGTCGGGGGACGACACTGAAGCTTTCTTT
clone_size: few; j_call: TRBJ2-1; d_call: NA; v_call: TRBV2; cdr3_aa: CASRGGPSSYNEQFF; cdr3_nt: TGTGCCAGCAGAGGAGGGCCTAGCTCCTACAATGAGCAGTTCTTC
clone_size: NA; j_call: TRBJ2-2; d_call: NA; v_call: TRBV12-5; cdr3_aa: CASGFNAGETPRELFF; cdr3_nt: TGTGCTAGTGGTTTTAACGCCGGGGAAACCCCCAGGGAGCTGTTTTTT
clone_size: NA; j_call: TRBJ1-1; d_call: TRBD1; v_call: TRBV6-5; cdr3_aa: CASSRDRVNTEAFF; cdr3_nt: TGTGCCAGCAGTCGGGACAGGGTGAACACTGAAGCTTTCTTT
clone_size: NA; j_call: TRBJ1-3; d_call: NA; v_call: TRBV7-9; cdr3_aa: CASSLDSAAGNTIYF; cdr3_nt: TGTGCCAGCAGCTTAGACTCGGCGGCTGGAAACACCATATATTTT
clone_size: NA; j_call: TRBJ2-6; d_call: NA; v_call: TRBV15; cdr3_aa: CATRGARVGSGANVLTF; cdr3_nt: TGTGCCACCAGAGGGGCTCGAGTCGGCTCTGGGGCCAACGTCCTGACTTTC
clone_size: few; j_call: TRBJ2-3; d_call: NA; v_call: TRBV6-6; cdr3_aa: CASEWAIRDTQYF; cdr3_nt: TGTGCCAGCGAATGGGCCATCCGTGATACGCAGTATTTT
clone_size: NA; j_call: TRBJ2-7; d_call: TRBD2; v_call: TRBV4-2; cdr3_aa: CASSQGLAGGPRDYEQYF; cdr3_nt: TGTGCCAGCAGCCAAGGTCTAGCGGGAGGGCCAAGGGATTACGAGCAGTACTTC
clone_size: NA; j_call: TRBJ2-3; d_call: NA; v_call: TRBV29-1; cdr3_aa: CSVVGRRDTQYF; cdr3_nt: TGCAGCGTGGTTGGGCGGAGGGATACGCAGTATTTT
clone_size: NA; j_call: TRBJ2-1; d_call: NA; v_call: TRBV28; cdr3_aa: CASSERDEQFF; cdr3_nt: TGTGCCAGCAGTGAGCGCGATGAGCAGTTCTTC
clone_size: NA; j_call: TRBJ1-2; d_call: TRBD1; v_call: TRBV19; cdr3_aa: CASSSTGTEIYGYTF; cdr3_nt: TGTGCCAGTAGTTCGACCGGGACAGAGATCTATGGCTACACCTTC
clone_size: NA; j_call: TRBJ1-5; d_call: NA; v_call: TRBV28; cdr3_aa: CASSYTGTLGNQPQHF; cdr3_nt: TGTGCCAGCAGCTACACAGGGACCCTTGGCAATCAGCCCCAGCATTTT
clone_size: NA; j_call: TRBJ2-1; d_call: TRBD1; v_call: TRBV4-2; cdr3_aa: CASSQGQGGHNEQFF; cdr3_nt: TGTGCCAGCAGCCAAGGACAGGGCGGCCACAATGAGCAGTTCTTC
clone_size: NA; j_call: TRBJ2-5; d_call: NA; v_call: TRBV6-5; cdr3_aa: CASSYGSGQETQYF; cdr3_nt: TGTGCCAGCAGTTATGGTAGCGGCCAAGAGACCCAGTACTTC
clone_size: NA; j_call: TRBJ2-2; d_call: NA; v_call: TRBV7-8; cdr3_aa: CASSLSGGQENTGELFF; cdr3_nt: TGTGCCAGCAGCTTGTCGGGGGGACAGGAGAACACCGGGGAGCTGTTTTTT
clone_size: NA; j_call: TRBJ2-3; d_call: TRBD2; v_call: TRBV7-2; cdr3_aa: CASSLTTTSGRRTDTQYF; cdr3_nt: TGTGCCAGCAGCTTGACAACAACTAGCGGGAGGCGCACAGATACGCAGTATTTT
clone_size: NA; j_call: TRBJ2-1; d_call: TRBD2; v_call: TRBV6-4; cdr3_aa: CASSVSGGTNEQFF; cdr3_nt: TGTGCCAGCAGTGTCAGCGGGGGGACCAATGAGCAGTTCTTC
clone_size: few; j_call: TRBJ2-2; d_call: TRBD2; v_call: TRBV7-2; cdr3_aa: CASSLVLTSEFNTGELFF; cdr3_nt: TGTGCCAGCAGCTTAGTATTAACTAGCGAATTCAACACCGGGGAGCTGTTTTTT
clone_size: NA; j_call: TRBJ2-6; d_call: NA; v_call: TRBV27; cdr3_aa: CASSLSPGAGANVLTF; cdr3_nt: TGTGCCAGCAGTTTATCTCCGGGGGCTGGGGCCAACGTCCTGACTTTC
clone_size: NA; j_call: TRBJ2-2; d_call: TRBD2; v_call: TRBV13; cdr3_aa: CASSFWTSGGPGTGELFF; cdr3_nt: TGTGCCAGCAGCTTCTGGACTAGCGGGGGCCCGGGTACCGGGGAGCTGTTTTTT
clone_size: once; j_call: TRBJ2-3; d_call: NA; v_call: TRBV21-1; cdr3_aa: CASSKAGSARGDADTQYF; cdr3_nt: TGTGCCAGCAGCAAGGCGGGAAGTGCGCGGGGGGATGCAGATACGCAGTATTTT
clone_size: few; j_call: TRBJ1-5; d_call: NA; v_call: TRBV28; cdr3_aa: CASSLLRSNQPQHF; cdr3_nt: TGTGCCAGCAGTTTACTACGGAGCAATCAGCCCCAGCATTTT
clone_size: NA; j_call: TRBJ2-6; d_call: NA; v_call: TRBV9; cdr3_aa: CASSVGSSGANVLTF; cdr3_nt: TGTGCCAGCAGCGTAGGCAGCTCTGGGGCCAACGTCCTGACTTTC
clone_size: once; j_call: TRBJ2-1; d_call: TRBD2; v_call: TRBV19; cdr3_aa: CASSSTSGSLSEQFF; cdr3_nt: TGTGCCAGTAGTTCGACTAGCGGGAGTCTTAGTGAGCAGTTCTTC
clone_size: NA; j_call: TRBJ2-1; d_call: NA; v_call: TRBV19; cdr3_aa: CASFPGGPHNEQFF; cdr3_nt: TGTGCCAGTTTCCCCGGAGGGCCCCACAATGAGCAGTTCTTC